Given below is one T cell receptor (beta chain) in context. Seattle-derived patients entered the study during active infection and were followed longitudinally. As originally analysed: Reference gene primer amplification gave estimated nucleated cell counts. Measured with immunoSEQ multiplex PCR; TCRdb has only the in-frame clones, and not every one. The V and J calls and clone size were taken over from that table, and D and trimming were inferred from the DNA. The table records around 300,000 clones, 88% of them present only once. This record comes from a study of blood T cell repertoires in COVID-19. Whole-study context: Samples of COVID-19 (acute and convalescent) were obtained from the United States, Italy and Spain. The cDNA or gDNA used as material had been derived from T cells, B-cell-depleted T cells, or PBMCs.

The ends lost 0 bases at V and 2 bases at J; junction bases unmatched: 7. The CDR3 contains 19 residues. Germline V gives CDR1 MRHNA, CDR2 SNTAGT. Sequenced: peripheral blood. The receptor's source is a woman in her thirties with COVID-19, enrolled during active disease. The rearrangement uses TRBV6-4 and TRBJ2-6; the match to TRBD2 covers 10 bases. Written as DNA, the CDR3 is TGTGCCAGCAGTGACTCGTCTAGCGGGGGTGTAACTGGGGCCAACGTCCTGACTTTC. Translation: CASSDSSSGGVTGANVLTF.